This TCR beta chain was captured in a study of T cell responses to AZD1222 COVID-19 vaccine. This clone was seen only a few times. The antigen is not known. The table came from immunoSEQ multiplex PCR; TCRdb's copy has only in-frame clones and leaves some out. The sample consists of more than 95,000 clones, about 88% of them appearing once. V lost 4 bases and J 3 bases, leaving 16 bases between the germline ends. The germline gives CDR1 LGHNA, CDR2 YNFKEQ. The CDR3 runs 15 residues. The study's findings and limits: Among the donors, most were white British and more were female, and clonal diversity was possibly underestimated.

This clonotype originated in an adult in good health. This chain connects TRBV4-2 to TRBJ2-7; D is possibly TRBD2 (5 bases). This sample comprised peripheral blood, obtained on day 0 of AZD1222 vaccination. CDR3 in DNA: TGTGCCAGCAGCCCACCGGGAAATACGTACTACGAGCAGTACTTC. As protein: CASSPPGNTYYEQYF.